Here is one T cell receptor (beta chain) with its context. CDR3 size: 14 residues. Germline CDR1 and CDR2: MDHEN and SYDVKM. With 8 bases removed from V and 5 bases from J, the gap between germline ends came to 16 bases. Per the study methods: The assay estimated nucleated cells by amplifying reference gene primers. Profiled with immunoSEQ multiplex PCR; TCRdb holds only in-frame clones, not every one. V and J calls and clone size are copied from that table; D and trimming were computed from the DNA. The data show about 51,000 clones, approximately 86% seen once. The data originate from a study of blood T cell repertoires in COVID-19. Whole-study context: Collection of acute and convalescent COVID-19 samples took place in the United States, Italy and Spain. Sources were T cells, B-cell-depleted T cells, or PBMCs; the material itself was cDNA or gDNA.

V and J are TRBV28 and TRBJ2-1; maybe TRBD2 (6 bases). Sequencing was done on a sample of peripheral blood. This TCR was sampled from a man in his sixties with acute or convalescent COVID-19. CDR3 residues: CASVASDRDNEQFF. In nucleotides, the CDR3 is TGTGCCAGCGTGGCTAGCGATAGGGACAATGAGCAGTTCTTC. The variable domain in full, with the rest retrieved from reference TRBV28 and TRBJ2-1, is DVKVTQSSRYLVKRTGEKVFLECVQDMDHENMFWYRQDPGLGLRLIYFSYDVKMKEKGDIPEGYSVSREKKERFSLILESASTNQTSMYLCASVASDRDNEQFFGPGTRLTVL.